The 11 T cell receptor beta chains below were found in one sample sequenced in a study of regulatory T cells in long-lasting Graves disease. To make TCR beta libraries, researchers used iRepertoire HTBI primers and Arm-PCR of CDR3 regions. Via MiXCR, TCRdb re-called the multiplex PCR reads, giving one row per CDR3 protein. The table records roughly 360,000 distinct CDR3 sequences, roughly 12% of them present only once. Time point described: newly diagnosed GD, antithyroid drugs for less than 3 months. PBMCs provided the RNA from which the TCR library was made. This sample was also put to use in a study of T cells in Graves' hyperthyroidism and ophthalmopathy.

The specimen was peripheral blood mononuclear cells (PBMCs), collected at new diagnosis, from a patient treated with antithyroid drugs. The origin of the receptors is a woman aged 18-29 years with Graves disease.

This clonotype came up many times. The chain is built from TRBV3-1 and TRBJ2-2; D possibly uses TRBD1 or TRBD2 (5 bases each). The CDR3 consists of 14 residues. Germline V gene data show CDR1 as LGHDT and CDR2 as YNNKEL (reference sequence). Trimming stripped 6 bases from V and 7 bases from J, with 15 bases between. The CDR3 loop reads CASRPTGRLGELFF. CDR3 nucleotide sequence: TGTGCCAGCAGACCCACGGGACGCCTCGGGGAGCTGTTTTTT.

This clonotype was counted ten times or more. The chain is built from TRBV3-1 and TRBJ1-1; D unresolved. V was trimmed by 5 bases and J by 9 bases, leaving 16 bases between them. The CDR3 covers 13 residues. Germline CDR1 LGHDT, CDR2 YNNKEL (reference sequence). The CDR3 loop is CASSCSLGRKAFF. DNA for the CDR3: TGTGCCAGCAGCTGCAGCCTGGGTCGGAAAGCTTTCTTT. The entire variable domain, with the rest obtained from reference TRBV3-1 and TRBJ1-1, is as follows: DTAVSQTPKYLVTQMGNDKSIKCEQNLGHDTMYWYKQDSKKFLKIMFSYNNKELIINETVPNRFSPKSPDKAHLNLHINSLELGDSAVYFCASSCSLGRKAFFGQGTRLTVV.

The rearrangement links TRBV12-3 or TRBV12-4 to TRBJ1-5; the D gene is possibly TRBD1 (5 bases). This CDR3 comprises 14 residues. Trimming stripped 3 bases from V and 3 bases from J, with 9 bases between. The CDR3 spells CASSLIGHNQPQHF. CDR3 nucleotide sequence: TGTGCCAGCAGTTTGATAGGACACAATCAGCCCCAGCATTTT.

The table lists this clonotype with a few counts. This sequence joins TRBV7-3 and TRBJ2-1; D call uncertain. Germline values: CDR1 SGHTA, CDR2 FQGTGA. V was cut by 1 base and J by 5 bases, with 6 bases left in between. This CDR3 is 13 amino acids long. The CDR3 nucleotides read TGTGCCAGCAGCTTAAAACCGCACAATGAGCAGTTCTTC. Its translation: CASSLKPHNEQFF.

This chain uses TRBV6-9 with TRBJ2-7; the D gene is possibly TRBD2 (6 bases). V gave up 4 bases and J gave up 6 bases, with 22 bases separating them. Germline CDR1 and CDR2: MNHGY and SVAAGI. The CDR3 runs to 16 residues. CDR3 DNA sequence: TGTGCCAGCAGTTGGGGGAGGACCTTACCCGGTGGCGAGCAGTACGTC. It yields the protein CASSWGRTLPGGEQYV.

This clonotype showed up many times. The genes are TRBV5-1 and TRBJ2-2; 8 nucleotides line up with TRBD1. Germline V gene data show CDR1 as SGHRS and CDR2 as YFSETQ. There are 16 residues in the CDR3. The V gene end was trimmed by 5 bases and the J gene end by 4 bases; junction bases not matched to a gene: 10. The DNA for the CDR3 is TGCGCCAGCAGGGACAGGGATCTTTTCGGCACCGGGGAGCTGTTTTTT. It translates to CASRDRDLFGTGELFF.

This clonotype was counted a few times. The chain employs TRBV9 and TRBJ2-7; 7 nucleotides agree with TRBD2. The J segment lost 3 bases and the V segment lost 0 bases, leaving 6 bases of the junction unmatched. The CDR3 spans 15 residues. Looked up from germline, CDR1 is SGDLS and CDR2 is YYNGEE. The CDR3: CASSVAGGSYYEQYF. The CDR3 DNA reads TGTGCCAGCAGCGTAGCTGGCGGGAGTTACTACGAGCAGTACTTC. The full variable domain, completed using reference TRBV9 and TRBJ2-7, is DSGVTQTPKHLITATGQRVTLRCSPRSGDLSVYWYQQSLDQGLQFLIQYYNGEERAKGNILERFSAQQFPDLHSELNLSSLELGDSALYFCASSVAGGSYYEQYFGPGTRLTVT.

This clonotype was recorded at least ten times. CDR3 bases: TGCAGTGCCCGCGATAGGTATCATAGCAATCAGCCCCAGCATTTT. This translates into CSARDRYHSNQPQHF. This chain links TRBV20-1 with TRBJ1-5; D not resolved. The CDR3 is 15 residues long. V was trimmed by 6 bases and J by 0 bases, leaving 15 bases between them. In germline, CDR1 is DFQATT, CDR2 SNEGSKA (reference sequence).

This clonotype was detected ten times or more. V is TRBV28 and J is TRBJ2-7; possible D gene TRBD1, 7 bases. V was trimmed by 5 bases and J by 5 bases, leaving 16 bases between them. The germline CDR1 and CDR2 sequences are MDHEN and SYDVKM. CDR3 size: 14 residues. CDR3 region: CASSPSRGAHEQYF. The CDR3 bases are TGTGCCAGCAGTCCCTCCAGGGGGGCCCACGAGCAGTACTTC.

The chain recombines TRBV6-1 with TRBJ2-3; D could derive from TRBD1 or TRBD2 (5 bases each). V was trimmed by 3 bases and J by 3 bases, leaving 10 bases between them. Germline V CDR1 and CDR2: MNHNS, SASEGT. The CDR3 runs to 14 residues. CDR3 sequence reads: CASSERGRTDTQYF. CDR3 nucleotide sequence: TGTGCCAGCAGTGAGAGGGGCCGGACAGATACGCAGTATTTT.

This clonotype was found a few times. The chain combines TRBV14 with TRBJ1-2; the D is unclear. Germline V gene sequence: CDR1 SGHDN, CDR2 FVKESK. V was shortened by 2 bases and J by 2 bases, with 6 bases between the two germline ends. The CDR3 is made up of 13 amino acids. CDR3 loop: CASSQSANYGYTF. DNA for the CDR3: TGTGCCAGCAGCCAAAGTGCCAACTATGGCTACACCTTC. Looking up the rest from reference TRBV14 and TRBJ1-2 gives the full variable domain: EAGVTQFPSHSVIEKGQTVTLRCDPISGHDNLYWYRRVMGKEIKFLLHFVKESKQDESGMPNNRFLAERTGGTYSTLKVQPAELEDSGVYFCASSQSANYGYTFGSGTRLTVV.